This is a list of T cell receptor beta chains from one sample in a study of blood T cells in healthy people across ages. Using its own MiXCR run on the 5' RACE reads, TCRdb lists one record per CDR3 protein. The profile shows about 780,000 distinct CDR3 sequences, roughly 25% of them singletons. The same specimen was also included in a second study, on T cells of mothers and their children.

Sequencing was performed on blood. Receptor source: a boy between 5 and 17 years old in good health. The CDR3 runs from the conserved cysteine through the conserved F or W. The D gene is left open where the match is weak. Some rows mark clone size as missing; the rest say once, few, many or name a class of expanded clone.

D gene | J gene | clone size | V gene | CDR3 DNA | CDR3 protein
TRBD1 | TRBJ2-2 | few | TRBV5-1 | TGCGCCAGCAGCTTGATTGGACAGGGCGACACCGGGGAGCTGTTTTTT | CASSLIGQGDTGELFF
TRBD2 | TRBJ2-7 | . | TRBV5-1 | TGCGCCAGCAGCCCTTTGGGAGGGGTCGACGAGCAGTACTTC | CASSPLGGVDEQYF
. | TRBJ2-5 | . | TRBV5-4 | TGTGCCAGCAGCTTGTCGGCCAGGACCGAAGAGACCCAGTACTTC | CASSLSARTEETQYF
. | TRBJ2-2 | . | TRBV5-1 | TGCGCCAGCAGCTTGTGGGGGTTAGGACAGACGAACACCGGGGAGCTGTTTTTT | CASSLWGLGQTNTGELFF
. | TRBJ2-1 | . | TRBV20-1 | TGCAGTGCTAGGGCCGGGCCCCGGTACAATGAGCAGTTCTTC | CSARAGPRYNEQFF
. | TRBJ2-5 | . | TRBV7-9 | TGTGCCAGCAGCTTAGAGGGGGACGGGACCCAGTACTTC | CASSLEGDGTQYF
. | TRBJ2-6 | . | TRBV6-6 | TGTGCCTGCGGGCGAGGTGGGGCCAACGTCCTGACTTTC | CACGRGGANVLTF
. | TRBJ1-4 | few | TRBV6-5 | TGTGCCAGCAGTTACCGGGCGGAGGGTTGGAACGAAAAACTGTTTTTT | CASSYRAEGWNEKLFF
. | TRBJ1-3 | many | TRBV3-1 | TGTGCCAGCAGCCCCGCGGGAGGAAACACCATATATTTT | CASSPAGGNTIYF
. | TRBJ1-3 | . | TRBV7-9 | TGTGCCAGCAGCTCACACCTACTACTTGATTCTGGAAACACCATATATTTT | CASSSHLLLDSGNTIYF
TRBD1 | TRBJ2-1 | . | TRBV5-1 | TGCGCCAGCAGCTTGCTTGGGGACAGCTCCTACAATGAGCAGTTCTTC | CASSLLGDSSYNEQFF
. | TRBJ1-2 | . | TRBV19 | TGTGCCAGTAGTATTGGGACGGGCCCCCGGGGCCCGGGCTACACCTTC | CASSIGTGPRGPGYTF
TRBD1 | TRBJ2-7 | few | TRBV6-5 | TGTGCCAGCAGTTACCGATACCCGACAGGGCCCTACGAGCAGTACTTC | CASSYRYPTGPYEQYF
. | TRBJ1-1 | few | TRBV5-1 | TGCGCCAGCAGCCCGATCCAGACTTACACTGAAGCTTTCTTT | CASSPIQTYTEAFF
TRBD1 | TRBJ1-1 | few | TRBV12-3/TRBV12-4 | TGTGCCAGCAGGCCGACAGGGGGCCACACTGAAGCTTTCTTT | CASRPTGGHTEAFF
TRBD2 | TRBJ2-3 | . | TRBV20-1 | TGCAGTGCTAGGGCCCCTGGGCGGGGGGCCAAAGATACGCAGTATTTT | CSARAPGRGAKDTQYF
. | TRBJ1-2 | few | TRBV12-3/TRBV12-4 | TGTGCCAGCAGCCAACAGGGAACCTATGGCTACACCTTC | CASSQQGTYGYTF
. | TRBJ1-5 | few | TRBV7-2 | TGTGCCAGCAGCCGGGCGTGGGGTGCAGATCAGCCCCAGCATTTT | CASSRAWGADQPQHF
TRBD2 | TRBJ2-5 | many | TRBV7-3 | TGTGCCAGCAGTCGAGGGAGGGAAGAGACCCAGTACTTC | CASSRGREETQYF
. | TRBJ2-1 | . | TRBV25-1 | TGTGCCAGCAGGGGATCCTCCGAAGGAGAGCAGTTCTTC | CASRGSSEGEQFF
. | TRBJ1-1 | few | TRBV9 | TGTGCCAGCAGCGTAGGGAGGGGGGACACTGAAGCTTTCTTT | CASSVGRGDTEAFF